This TCR beta chain was observed in a study of T cell responses to AZD1222 COVID-19 vaccine. Study-wide results and caveats: Baseline antibody screening turned up just a handful of seropositive AZD1222 recipients.

The CDR3 contains 15 residues. Trimming stripped 0 bases from V and 1 base from J, with 10 bases between. In germline, CDR1 is SGHRS, CDR2 YFSETQ. Data came from immunoSEQ multiplex PCR; TCRdb stores just in-frame clones and leaves some out. In the table there are 100,000 to 150,000 clones, 87% of which are singletons. This clone was counted a few times. Its matching antigen is unknown. The source of this sequence is an adult in good health. Sequencing used peripheral blood, obtained on day 0 of AZD1222 vaccination. This rearrangement joins TRBV5-1 to TRBJ1-1; D possibly corresponds to TRBD1 (5 bases). The CDR3 here is CASSLVPGPNTEAFF. The CDR3 region has the DNA TGCGCCAGCAGCTTGGTCCCGGGACCGAACACTGAAGCTTTCTTT.